The 4 T cell receptor beta chains listed next were all sequenced from one sample in a study of radiation and T cells in renal cell carcinoma (dated by TCRdb to 2020 to 2021). The method was the immunoSEQ multiplex PCR assay. Entries here come from immuneACCESS through TCRdb and include only in-frame sequences with V and J called. Some clones fail to appear in such tables; in the studies checked, an unresolved V gene covers under half of the shortfall, and the cause of the remainder is unknown. This sample has some 150,000 clones in its table, and 86% of those were observed once. The top ten constitute around 17% of the sample. The sample's time point, from its label and the paper: blood 4 weeks post-SBRT, at nephrectomy. Reading the label with the study, this specimen's treatment or condition is: 15 Gy SBRT to primary tumor, nephrectomy 4 weeks later. The sequencing used blood, collected from a patient whose treatment included radiotherapy and nephrectomy. These receptors came from a woman aged 45-60 years with renal cell carcinoma.

This rearrangement joins TRBV4-1 to TRBJ2-7; TRBD1 agrees at 8 bases. This CDR3 has 15 residues. The germline V gene has CDR1 MGHRA and CDR2 YSYEKL. After removal of 4 bases from V and 0 bases from J, the junction contained 5 bases not matched to a gene. CDR3 nucleotides: TGCGCCAGCAGCCCCTCGACAGGGGTCTCCTACGAGCAGTACTTC. Protein: CASSPSTGVSYEQYF.

The V call is TRBV6-6, the J call TRBJ1-1; D unresolved. CDR1 and CDR2 from the germline V gene are MNHNY and SVGAGI (reference sequence). This CDR3 has 14 amino acids. The V and J ends lost 0 bases and 8 bases respectively, with 13 bases between them. CDR3 coding DNA: TGTGCCAGCAGTTACTCGGCGGGGTTGGGAGAAGCTTTCTTT. Translating it yields CASSYSAGLGEAFF.

This chain uses TRBV6-1 with TRBJ1-3, with D hard to call. This CDR3 spans 12 amino acids. Deletions cut 6 bases from V and 5 bases from J, with 8 bases between. CDR1 and CDR2 from the germline V gene are MNHNS and SASEGT. The CDR3 bases are TGTGCCAGCAGCGGGAGAAGAAACACCATATATTTT. As protein: CASSGRRNTIYF.

V usage is TRBV10-3 and J usage is TRBJ2-1; TRBD2 might be the D (6 bases). The ends were cut back, 11 bases at V and 8 bases at J, with 16 bases in the middle. Germline assignment: CDR1 ENHRY and CDR2 SYGVKD. The length of the CDR3 is 12 residues. CDR3 sequence (DNA): TGTGCCCCACGACTAGTTCCCCATGAGCAGTTCTTC. Translating it yields CAPRLVPHEQFF.